This T cell receptor beta chain was sequenced for a study of blood T cell repertoires in COVID-19. Study overall: From the United States, Italy and Spain came samples of acute and convalescent COVID-19. In each case, the material was cDNA or gDNA derived from T cells, B-cell-depleted T cells, or PBMCs.

The assay was immunoSEQ multiplex PCR, and TCRdb's table has in-frame clones only and misses some. This sample has approximately 270,000 clones; approximately 85% occur once, and the top ten carry about 1.9%. The sample was PBMCs or T cells enriched from blood (not recorded which). The TCR was taken from a woman between 50 and 59 years old who had recovered from COVID-19.

In DNA form, the CDR3 reads TGTGCCAGCAGTTTACCCGGGACAGGGGCAAGGGCCAAAAACATTCAGTACTTC. Protein: CASSLPGTGARAKNIQYF. This chain uses TRBV28 with TRBJ2-4; 10 bases are shared with TRBD1. V shed 2 bases, J shed 1 base, and the junction held 8 bases outside the gene matches. The CDR3 extends over 18 amino acids. Germline CDR1 reads MDHEN; CDR2 reads SYDVKM.